These T cell receptor beta chains were read from a single sample in a study of T cell changes during pregnancy in multiple sclerosis. The repertoire was sequenced with immunoSEQ multiplex PCR; TCRdb's copy has only in-frame clones and lacks some. The table has 79,000 or so clones, around 85% seen once. The source material was peripheral blood, sampled before pregnancy. All receptors come from a female donor with multiple sclerosis, enrolled in a pregnancy study. The CDR3 runs from the conserved cysteine through the conserved F or W. A D gene is named only where the DNA matches it firmly. Rows may omit the clone size; those that give it use once, few, many or a size class.

V gene	J gene	D gene	clone size	CDR3 DNA	CDR3 protein
TRBV2	TRBJ2-3	-	-	TGTGCCAGCAGCCCAGGGGTGGGGGCCTGGCTGCGCACAGATACGCAGTATTTT	CASSPGVGAWLRTDTQYF
TRBV6-6	TRBJ1-5	-	few	TGTGCCAGCAGTTACTCGAGGGATCAGCCCCAGCATTTT	CASSYSRDQPQHF
TRBV12-2	TRBJ2-5	-	-	TGTGCAAGTCGCTTAGCCCCGGGACAGGTCTATGAGACCCAGTACTTC	CASRLAPGQVYETQYF
TRBV5-6	TRBJ1-6	-	once	TGTGCCAGCCAACTGAGAAGCTCCTATAATTCACCCCTCCACTTT	CASQLRSSYNSPLHF
TRBV6-5	TRBJ1-5	-	-	TGTGCCAGCAGGCCCCTGAGGAATAGCAATCAGCCCCAGCATTTT	CASRPLRNSNQPQHF
TRBV5-1	TRBJ2-7	TRBD1	-	TGCGCCAGCAGCTTGGTTTCAGGGGGATTTGACGAGCAGTACTTC	CASSLVSGGFDEQYF
TRBV27	TRBJ1-1	-	few	TGTGCCAGCAGTCCAACAGGTGCTGAAGCTTTCTTT	CASSPTGAEAFF
TRBV19	TRBJ1-1	-	-	TGTGCCAGTAGTTCACAGTACACTGAAGCTTTCTTT	CASSSQYTEAFF
TRBV7-2	TRBJ1-1	TRBD1	-	TGTGCCAGCAGCTTCCCCCCGGGACAGGTGAACACTGAAGCTTTCTTT	CASSFPPGQVNTEAFF
TRBV27	TRBJ1-1	-	-	TGTGCCAGCAGTTCCGGACTGGGAGGCCCGAACACTGAAGCTTTCTTT	CASSSGLGGPNTEAFF
TRBV19	TRBJ1-2	-	-	TGTGCCAGTAGTGGGATACAGGATTGGGCCTATGGCTACACCTTC	CASSGIQDWAYGYTF
TRBV28	TRBJ2-5	-	-	TGTGCCAGCAGACCGGGGGGCCTGGAGACCCAGTACTTC	CASRPGGLETQYF
TRBV30	TRBJ1-2	TRBD1	few	TGTGCCCGGACAAGAGGGGGCACTAACTATGGCTACACCTTC	CARTRGGTNYGYTF
TRBV27	TRBJ2-1	TRBD1	-	TGTGCCAGCTCTACCGGGACAGAACCCAACAATGAGCAGTTCTTC	CASSTGTEPNNEQFF
TRBV18	TRBJ2-7	TRBD1	few	TGTGCCAGCTCACCACCGGGACAGGGGGTGGACTCCTACGAGCAGTACTTC	CASSPPGQGVDSYEQYF
TRBV7-7	TRBJ1-3	-	few	TGTGCCAGCAGCCCCCAATGGGGCGACAACACCATATATTTT	CASSPQWGDNTIYF
TRBV9	TRBJ1-2	-	-	TGTGCCAGCAGCGTTGGGGGGGCGGAGCTCTTTCGCTACACCTTC	CASSVGGAELFRYTF
TRBV19	TRBJ1-3	-	once	TGTGCCAGTAGTATTCGTGACAGGCTTTACTCTGGAAACACCATATATTTT	CASSIRDRLYSGNTIYF
TRBV9	TRBJ1-1	-	-	TGTGCCAGCAGCGAGGGGTGGGGTGAAGCTTTCTTT	CASSEGWGEAFF
TRBV4-2	TRBJ2-7	TRBD1	-	TGTGCCAGCAGCCTTTGGACAGGGGGGGACGAGCAGTACTTC	CASSLWTGGDEQYF
TRBV5-1	TRBJ2-2	TRBD2	-	TGCGCCAGCAGCTACCGACTAGCGGAAAGGAACACCGGGGAGCTGTTTTTT	CASSYRLAERNTGELFF
TRBV7-9	TRBJ2-7	TRBD2	-	TGTGCCAGCAGCCTATCTAGCGGGGTGACCTCCTACGAGCAGTACTTC	CASSLSSGVTSYEQYF
TRBV7-3	TRBJ1-3	-	-	TGTGCCAGCCGATCCTCCAGGGCCCTCTCTGGAAACACCATATATTTT	CASRSSRALSGNTIYF
TRBV7-2	TRBJ2-5	-	-	TGTGCCAGCAGCTTATCCTCGCGGTCGCAAGAGACCCAGTACTTC	CASSLSSRSQETQYF
TRBV6-1	TRBJ2-7	-	-	TGTGCCATAGGGGGACCAAGCCTAATCTACGAGCAGTACTTC	CAIGGPSLIYEQYF
TRBV9	TRBJ1-1	-	once	TGTGCCAGCAGCGCTCAGCGTCGTAACACTGAAGCTTTCTTT	CASSAQRRNTEAFF
TRBV7-2	TRBJ2-1	TRBD1	-	TGTGCCAGCAGCCTCGGGACAGACAATGAGCAGTTCTTC	CASSLGTDNEQFF
TRBV30	TRBJ1-5	TRBD1	-	TGTGCCTGGAGCTACCGGACAGGGAGCAATCAGCCCCAGCATTTT	CAWSYRTGSNQPQHF
TRBV6-1	TRBJ2-1	-	-	TGTGCCAGCAGTGGTGACTTTCAATATACAATGGAGCAGTTCTTC	CASSGDFQYTMEQFF
TRBV6-1	TRBJ2-7	-	-	TGTGCCAGCAGTGAATCGGGGACTCACCTGTCCTACGAGCAGTACTTC	CASSESGTHLSYEQYF
TRBV5-1	TRBJ2-6	TRBD2	-	TGCGCCAGCAGCTTTGTAGTAGCGGGGGCCGGAGGGGCCAACGTCCTGACTTTC	CASSFVVAGAGGANVLTF
TRBV4-2	TRBJ2-3	-	-	TGTGCCAGCAGCCAAGATGGGGGACTCGGGGGAGCAGATACGCAGTATTTT	CASSQDGGLGGADTQYF
TRBV4-2	TRBJ1-1	-	-	TGTGCCAGCAGCCAAGAGGGCGGAGGGGAAACTGAAGCTTTCTTT	CASSQEGGGETEAFF
TRBV9	TRBJ2-2	-	few	TGTGCCAGCAGCCCATACAGGGACACCGGGGAGCTGTTTTTT	CASSPYRDTGELFF
TRBV6-5	TRBJ1-2	-	-	TGTGCCAGCAGTGCCCTAGGGGGAAACTATGGCTACACCTTC	CASSALGGNYGYTF
TRBV7-2	TRBJ2-7	-	-	TGTGCCAGCAGCTTAGCGCTCCTGAGCTCCTACGAGCAGTACTTC	CASSLALLSSYEQYF
TRBV5-6	TRBJ2-7	TRBD1	-	TGTGCCAGCAGCCGCGACAGGGTAGGTAACGAGCAGTACTTC	CASSRDRVGNEQYF
TRBV19	TRBJ2-2	TRBD1	-	TGTGCCAGGCCGGGACAGGAGATAACCGGGGAGCTGTTTTTT	CARPGQEITGELFF
TRBV30	TRBJ1-2	TRBD1	-	TGTGCCTGGAGGGGAACAGGGGAAAGAAAATATAACTATGGCTACACCTTC	CAWRGTGERKYNYGYTF
TRBV5-1	TRBJ2-1	TRBD1	-	TGCGCCAGCAGCTTGACCCGGACAGGGGCTCCGCAAAGCTCCTACAATGAGCAGTTCTTC	CASSLTRTGAPQSSYNEQFF
TRBV28	TRBJ2-2	-	few	TGTGCCAGCAGGGGGCCGGCCGGGGAGCTGTTTTTT	CASRGPAGELFF
TRBV28	TRBJ2-3	-	-	TGTGCCAGCAGTTTTAAATTCGATACGCAGTATTTT	CASSFKFDTQYF